This entry lists 5 T cell receptor beta chains sequenced from one sample in a study of cytomegalovirus exposure and HLA in healthy donors. A multiplex PCR was run with 60 Vbeta primers and 13 Jbeta primers. The assay was immunoSEQ multiplex PCR, and TCRdb's table has in-frame clones only and misses some. The top ten clones hold 4.5% to 6% of a sample with roughly 240,000 clones, roughly 82% of them seen once. The sample taken for sequencing was PBMCs. The source of these receptors is a woman between 35 and 50 years old in good health and CMV-seropositive.

This clone occurred a few times. The rearrangement joins TRBV4-3 to TRBJ2-1, with 8 bases aligning to TRBD2. The V segment lost 4 bases and the J segment 11 bases; nucleotides outside the gene matches: 4. Looked up from germline, CDR1 is LGHNA and CDR2 is YSLEER. The CDR3 is 12 amino acids. For the CDR3, the DNA is TGCGCCAGCAGCCGTATAGCGGGAAAGCAGTTCTTC. This encodes CASSRIAGKQFF.

The genes are TRBV6-5 and TRBJ2-7; D gene unclear. The CDR3 length is 15 residues. V dropped 0 bases and J dropped 2 bases, with 11 bases sitting between them. Per the germline V gene, CDR1 is MNHEY and CDR2 is SVGAGI. CDR3 sequence: CASSYSRRSPYEQYF. CDR3 in DNA: TGTGCCAGCAGTTACTCGAGAAGGAGCCCCTACGAGCAGTACTTC.

The chain combines TRBV20-1 with TRBJ2-3; D possibly corresponds to TRBD2 (6 bases). CDR1 and CDR2 from the germline V gene are DFQATT and SNEGSKA (reference sequence). The CDR3 is 11 amino acids. The chain's CDR3 is CSTSGRQAQYF. CDR3 nucleotides: TGCAGCACATCTGGGAGGCAAGCGCAGTATTTT.

This clone was seen only a few times. V gene TRBV18 combines with J gene TRBJ1-1; D possibly corresponds to TRBD1 (5 bases). The length of the CDR3 is 13 residues. V was shortened by 2 bases and J by 3 bases, with 7 bases between the two germline ends. Germline lookup yields CDR1 KGHSH and CDR2 LQKENI. The CDR3, as DNA: TGTGCCAGCTCACCAGGGGCAGACACTGAAGCTTTCTTT. Its protein product is CASSPGADTEAFF. The full variable domain, in which reference TRBV18 and TRBJ1-1 provide the parts outside the CDR3, is NAGVMQNPRHLVRRRGQEARLRCSPMKGHSHVYWYRQLPEEGLKFMVYLQKENIIDESGMPKERFSAEFPKEGPSILRIQQVVRGDSAAYFCASSPGADTEAFFGQGTRLTVV.

CDR3 sequence reads: CASSLGRGLYEKLFF. DNA of the CDR3: TGTGCCAGCAGCTTGGGGAGGGGCCTCTATGAAAAACTGTTTTTT. V usage is TRBV7-2 and J usage is TRBJ1-4; perhaps TRBD1 as D (5 bases). This CDR3 is built from 15 residues. V lost 3 bases, J lost 6 bases, and 14 bases lay in between. Germline CDR1 and CDR2: SGHTA and FQGNSA.